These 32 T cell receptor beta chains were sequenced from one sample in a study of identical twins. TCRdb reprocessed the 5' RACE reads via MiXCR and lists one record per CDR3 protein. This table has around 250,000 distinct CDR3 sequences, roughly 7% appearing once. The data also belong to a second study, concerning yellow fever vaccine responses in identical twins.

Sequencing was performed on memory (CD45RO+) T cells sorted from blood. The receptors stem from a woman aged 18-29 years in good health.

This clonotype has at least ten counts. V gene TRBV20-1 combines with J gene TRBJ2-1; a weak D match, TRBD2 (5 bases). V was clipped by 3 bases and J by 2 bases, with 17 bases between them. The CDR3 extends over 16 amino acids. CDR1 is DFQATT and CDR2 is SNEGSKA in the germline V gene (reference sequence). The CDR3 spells CSASREGSTPYNEQFF. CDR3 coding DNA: TGCAGTGCTAGTAGAGAGGGTTCAACCCCCTACAATGAGCAGTTCTTC.

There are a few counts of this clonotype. Here the CDR3 reads CASSPPDRAAGELFF. CDR3 DNA: TGTGCCAGCAGCCCTCCCGACAGGGCGGCCGGGGAGCTGTTTTTT. The rearrangement joins TRBV5-6 to TRBJ2-2; 7 bases agree with TRBD1. In germline, CDR1 is SGHDT, CDR2 YYEEEE. CDR3 length: 15 amino acids. Trimming took 4 bases from V and 6 from J; bases not matched to a gene: 9.

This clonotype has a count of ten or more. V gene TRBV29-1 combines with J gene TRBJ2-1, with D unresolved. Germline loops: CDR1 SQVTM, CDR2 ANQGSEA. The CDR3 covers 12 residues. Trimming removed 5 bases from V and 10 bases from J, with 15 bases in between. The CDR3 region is CSVLSRFPEQFF. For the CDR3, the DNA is TGCAGCGTTTTGTCTAGGTTCCCCGAGCAGTTCTTC.

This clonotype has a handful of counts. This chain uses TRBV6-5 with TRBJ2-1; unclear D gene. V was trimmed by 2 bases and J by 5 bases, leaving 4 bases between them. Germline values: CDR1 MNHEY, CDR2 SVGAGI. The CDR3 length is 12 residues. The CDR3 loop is CASSYMNNEQFF. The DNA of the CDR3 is TGTGCCAGCAGTTACATGAACAATGAGCAGTTCTTC.

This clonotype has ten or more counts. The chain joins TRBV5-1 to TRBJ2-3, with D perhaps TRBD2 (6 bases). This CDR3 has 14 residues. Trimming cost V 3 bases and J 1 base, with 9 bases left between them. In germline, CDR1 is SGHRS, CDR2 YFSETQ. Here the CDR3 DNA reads TGCGCCAGCAGCTCGGGGGAGCGCACAGATACGCAGTATTTT. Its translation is CASSSGERTDTQYF.

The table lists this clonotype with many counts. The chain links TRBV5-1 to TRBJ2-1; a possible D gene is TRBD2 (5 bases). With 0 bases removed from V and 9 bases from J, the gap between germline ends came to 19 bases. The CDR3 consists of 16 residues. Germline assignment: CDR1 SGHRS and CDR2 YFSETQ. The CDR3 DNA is TGCGCCAGCAGCTTGGCCGGAGGAAAAGTTTGGGGTGAGCAGTTCTTC. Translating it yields CASSLAGGKVWGEQFF.

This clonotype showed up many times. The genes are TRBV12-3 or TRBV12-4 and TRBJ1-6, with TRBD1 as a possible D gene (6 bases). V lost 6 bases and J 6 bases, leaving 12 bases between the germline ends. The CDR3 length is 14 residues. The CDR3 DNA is TGTGCCAGCAGGCCTACAGGGCTTAATTCACCCCTCCACTTT. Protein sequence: CASRPTGLNSPLHF.

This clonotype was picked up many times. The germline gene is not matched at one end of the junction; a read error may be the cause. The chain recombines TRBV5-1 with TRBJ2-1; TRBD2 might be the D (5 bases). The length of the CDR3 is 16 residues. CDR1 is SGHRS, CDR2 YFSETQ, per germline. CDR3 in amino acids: CASSLGEGSSYNEQFF. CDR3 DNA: TGCGCCAGCAGTTTGGGTGAGGGAAGCTCCTACAATGAGCAGTTCTTC.

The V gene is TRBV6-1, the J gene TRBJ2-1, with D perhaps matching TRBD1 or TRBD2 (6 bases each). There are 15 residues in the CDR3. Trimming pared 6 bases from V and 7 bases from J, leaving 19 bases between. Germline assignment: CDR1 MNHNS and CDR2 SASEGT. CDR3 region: CASRQGITGRNEQFF. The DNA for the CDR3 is TGTGCCAGCAGGCAGGGGATAACGGGGAGGAATGAGCAGTTCTTC.

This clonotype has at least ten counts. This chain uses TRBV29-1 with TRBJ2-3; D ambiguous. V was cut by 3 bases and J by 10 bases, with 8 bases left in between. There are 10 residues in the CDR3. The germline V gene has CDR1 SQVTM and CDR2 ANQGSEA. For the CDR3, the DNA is TGCAGCGTTGATGAGTATCCGCAGTATTTT. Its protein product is CSVDEYPQYF.

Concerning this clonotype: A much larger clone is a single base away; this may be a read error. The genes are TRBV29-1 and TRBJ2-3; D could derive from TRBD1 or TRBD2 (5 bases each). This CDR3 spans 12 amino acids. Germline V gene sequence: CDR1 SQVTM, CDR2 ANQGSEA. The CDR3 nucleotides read TGCAGCGTCAACCGGGACGGAGATACGCGGTATTTT. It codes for CSVNRDGDTRYF.

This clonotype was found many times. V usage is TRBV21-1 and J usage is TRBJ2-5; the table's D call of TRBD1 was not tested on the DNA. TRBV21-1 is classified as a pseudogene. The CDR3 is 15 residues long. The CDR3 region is CASSSRQGAGETQYF. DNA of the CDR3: TGTGCCAGCAGCAGTAGACAGGGGGCGGGGGAGACCCAGTACTTC.

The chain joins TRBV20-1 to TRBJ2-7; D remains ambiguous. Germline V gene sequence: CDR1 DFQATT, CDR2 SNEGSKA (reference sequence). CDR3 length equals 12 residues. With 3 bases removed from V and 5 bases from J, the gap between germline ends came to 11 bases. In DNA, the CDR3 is TGCAGTGCTAGTACCAGCGCCCACGAGCAGTACGTC. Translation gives CSASTSAHEQYV.

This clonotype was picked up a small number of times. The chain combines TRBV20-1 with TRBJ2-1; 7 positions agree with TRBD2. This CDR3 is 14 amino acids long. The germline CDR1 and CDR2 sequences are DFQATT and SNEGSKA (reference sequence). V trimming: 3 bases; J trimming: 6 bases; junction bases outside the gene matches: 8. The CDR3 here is CSARGGNNFNEQFF. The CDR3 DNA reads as TGCAGTGCTAGGGGGGGGAACAACTTCAATGAGCAGTTCTTC.

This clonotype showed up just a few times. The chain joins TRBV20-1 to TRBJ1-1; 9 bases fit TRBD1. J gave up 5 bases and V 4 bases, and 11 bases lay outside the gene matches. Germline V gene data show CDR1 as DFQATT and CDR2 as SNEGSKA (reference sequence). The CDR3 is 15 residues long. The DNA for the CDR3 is TGCAGTGCTAAATCACCGGGACAGGGATCTACTGAAGCTTTCTTT. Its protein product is CSAKSPGQGSTEAFF.

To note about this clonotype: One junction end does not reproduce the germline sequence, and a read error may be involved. CDR3 sequence reads: CCARVLAGGFTYEQYF. CDR3 DNA: TGCTGTGCTAGAGTTTTGGCGGGAGGGTTCACCTACGAGCAGTACTTC. The J gene is TRBJ2-7, the V gene TRBV20-1, with TRBD2 identical over 9 bases. The CDR3 length is 16 residues. Germline V gene data show CDR1 as DFQATT and CDR2 as SNEGSKA (reference sequence).

CDR3 protein: CASSPHRLVQTQYF. For the CDR3, the DNA is TGTGCCAGCAGTCCACACCGACTAGTCCAGACCCAGTACTTC. The chain combines TRBV28 with TRBJ2-5; D may be TRBD2 (6 bases). With 5 bases removed from V and 6 bases from J, the gap between germline ends came to 16 bases. This CDR3 is built from 14 residues. Germline assignment: CDR1 MDHEN and CDR2 SYDVKM.

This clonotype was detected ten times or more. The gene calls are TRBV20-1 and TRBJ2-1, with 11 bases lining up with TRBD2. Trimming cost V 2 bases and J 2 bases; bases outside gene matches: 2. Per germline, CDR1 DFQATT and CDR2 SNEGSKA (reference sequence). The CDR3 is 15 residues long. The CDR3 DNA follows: TGCAGTGCTAGACCTAGCGGGGGGACCTACAATGAGCAGTTCTTC. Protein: CSARPSGGTYNEQFF.

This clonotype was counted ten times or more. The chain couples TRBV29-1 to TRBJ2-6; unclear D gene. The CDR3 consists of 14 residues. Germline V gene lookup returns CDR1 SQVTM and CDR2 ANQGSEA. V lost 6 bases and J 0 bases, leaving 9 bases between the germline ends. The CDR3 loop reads CSVEFGSGANVLTF. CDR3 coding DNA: TGCAGCGTAGAATTTGGCTCTGGGGCCAACGTCCTGACTTTC.

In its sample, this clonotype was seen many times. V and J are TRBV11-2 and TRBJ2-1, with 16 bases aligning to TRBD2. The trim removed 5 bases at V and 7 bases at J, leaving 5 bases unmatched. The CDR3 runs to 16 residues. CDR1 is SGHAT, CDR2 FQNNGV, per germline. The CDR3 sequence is CASSLLGLAGGNEQFF. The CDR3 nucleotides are TGTGCCAGCAGCCTCTTGGGACTAGCGGGAGGGAATGAGCAGTTCTTC.

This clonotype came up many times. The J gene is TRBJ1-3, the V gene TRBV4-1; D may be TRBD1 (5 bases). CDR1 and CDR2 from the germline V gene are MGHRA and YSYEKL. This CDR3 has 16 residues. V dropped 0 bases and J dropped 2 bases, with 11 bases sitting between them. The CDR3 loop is CASSQERGRAGNTIYF. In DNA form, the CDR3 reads TGCGCCAGCAGCCAAGAGCGCGGCAGGGCTGGAAACACCATATATTTT.

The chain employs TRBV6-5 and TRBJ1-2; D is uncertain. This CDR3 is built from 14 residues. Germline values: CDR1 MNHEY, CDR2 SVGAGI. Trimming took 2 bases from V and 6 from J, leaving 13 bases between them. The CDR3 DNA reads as TGTGCCAGCAGTTACGATAGGGTATCGGATGGCTACACCTTC. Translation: CASSYDRVSDGYTF.

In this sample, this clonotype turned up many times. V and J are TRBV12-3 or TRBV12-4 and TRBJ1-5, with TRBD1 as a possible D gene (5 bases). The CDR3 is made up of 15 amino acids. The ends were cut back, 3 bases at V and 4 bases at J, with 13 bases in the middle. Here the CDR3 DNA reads TGTGCCAGCAGTTTTACCGGGGCTGGAAATCAGCCCCAGCATTTT. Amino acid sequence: CASSFTGAGNQPQHF.

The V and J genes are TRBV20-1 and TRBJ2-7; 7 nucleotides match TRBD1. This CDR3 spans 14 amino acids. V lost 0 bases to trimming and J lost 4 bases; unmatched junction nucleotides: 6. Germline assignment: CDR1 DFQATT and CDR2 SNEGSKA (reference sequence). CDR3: CSARESGQAYEQYV. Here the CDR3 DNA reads TGCAGTGCTAGAGAAAGCGGACAGGCATACGAGCAGTACGTC.

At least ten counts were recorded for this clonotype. DNA of the CDR3: TGTGCCAGCAGTTTATACCCCCTCTCGACAGGGTGGAATGAGCAGTTCTTC. It encodes CASSLYPLSTGWNEQFF. This sequence joins TRBV28 and TRBJ2-1; 7 bases map to TRBD1. The V and J ends lost 1 base and 7 bases, in that order; junction bases with no gene match: 13. CDR3 length equals 17 residues. Germline loops: CDR1 MDHEN, CDR2 SYDVKM.

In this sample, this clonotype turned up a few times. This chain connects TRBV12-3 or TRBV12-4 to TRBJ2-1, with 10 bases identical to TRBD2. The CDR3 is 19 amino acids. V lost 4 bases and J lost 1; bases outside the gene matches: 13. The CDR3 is CASSSPPLTSGKSYNEQFF. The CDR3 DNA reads TGTGCCAGCAGTTCCCCTCCACTTACTAGCGGGAAGTCCTACAATGAGCAGTTCTTC.

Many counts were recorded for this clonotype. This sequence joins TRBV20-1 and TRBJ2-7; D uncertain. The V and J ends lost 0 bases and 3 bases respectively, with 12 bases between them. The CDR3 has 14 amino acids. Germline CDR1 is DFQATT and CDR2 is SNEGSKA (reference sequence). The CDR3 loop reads CSARDQTDHYEQYF. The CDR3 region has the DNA TGCAGTGCTAGAGATCAGACGGACCACTACGAGCAGTACTTC.

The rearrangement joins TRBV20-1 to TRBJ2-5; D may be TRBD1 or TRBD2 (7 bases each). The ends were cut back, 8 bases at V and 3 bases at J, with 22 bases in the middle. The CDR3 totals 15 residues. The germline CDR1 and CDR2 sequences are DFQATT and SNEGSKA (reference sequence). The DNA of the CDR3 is TGCAGTTCCCCTGACAGGGCTAGCGGAAAAGAGACCCAGTACTTC. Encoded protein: CSSPDRASGKETQYF.

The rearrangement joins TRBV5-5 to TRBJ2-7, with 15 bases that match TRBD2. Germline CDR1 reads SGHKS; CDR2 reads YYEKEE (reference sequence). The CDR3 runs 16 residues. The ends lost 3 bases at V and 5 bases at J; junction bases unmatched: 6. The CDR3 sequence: CASSSGLAGGLNEQYF. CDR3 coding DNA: TGTGCCAGCAGCTCAGGACTAGCGGGAGGGCTGAACGAGCAGTACTTC.

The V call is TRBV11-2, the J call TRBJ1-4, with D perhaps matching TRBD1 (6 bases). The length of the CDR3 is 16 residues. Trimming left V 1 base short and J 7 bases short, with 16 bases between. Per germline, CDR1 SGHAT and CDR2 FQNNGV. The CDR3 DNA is TGTGCCAGCAGCTTAGTTGGGTCGGAGGGGGGTGAAAAACTGTTTTTT. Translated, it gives CASSLVGSEGGEKLFF.

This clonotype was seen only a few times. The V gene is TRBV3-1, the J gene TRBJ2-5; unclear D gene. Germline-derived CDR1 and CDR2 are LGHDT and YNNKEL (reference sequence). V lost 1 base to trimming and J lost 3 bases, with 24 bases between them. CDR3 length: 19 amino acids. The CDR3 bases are TGTGCCAGCAGCCAAGGTCGATGGGGTCCATCGGGCAATAAAGAGACCCAGTACTTC. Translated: CASSQGRWGPSGNKETQYF.

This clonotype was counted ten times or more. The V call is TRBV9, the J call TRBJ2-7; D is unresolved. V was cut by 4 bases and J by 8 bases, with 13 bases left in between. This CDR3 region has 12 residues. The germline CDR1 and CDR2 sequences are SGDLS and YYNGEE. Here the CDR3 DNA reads TGTGCCAGCAGCCCACCTGGGCCAAAGCAGTACTTC. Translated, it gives CASSPPGPKQYF.